This paragraph reports one T cell receptor (beta chain). Antigen unknown. Use of 60 Vbeta and 13 Jbeta primers characterized the PCR. Libraries were prepared by immunoSEQ multiplex PCR; TCRdb keeps only in-frame clonotypes and omits some of them. Of approximately 160,000 clones detected, approximately 71% appear once; the ten largest clones hold over 4.5%. This record comes from a study of cytomegalovirus exposure and HLA in healthy donors. Study-wide points: A missense DCLRE1C variant was associated with V- and J-gene trimming of TCR beta chains in a later analysis, and an independent cohort replicated the association.

Input material: PBMCs. The source is a male donor in good health and CMV-seronegative.

CDR3 in amino acids: CARSRAAWRLAGGSYEQYF. The CDR3 DNA follows: TGTGCCAGAAGCCGGGCCGCGTGGAGACTAGCGGGAGGGAGTTACGAGCAGTACTTC. The genes are TRBV5-3 and TRBJ2-7; 14 nucleotides match TRBD2. TRBV5-3 qualifies as an ORF whose function is uncertain. The CDR3 is made up of 19 amino acids. Trimming at V came to 4 bases and at J to 4 bases, leaving 16 bases not matched to a gene.